Following are 25 T cell receptor beta chains from one sample sequenced in a study of T cells in Graves' hyperthyroidism and ophthalmopathy. RNA transcripts provided the source from which TCR beta CDR3 regions were amplified. First-round RT-PCR of the TCR CDR3 relied on the HTBI primer set. Each CDR3 protein gets one entry after TCRdb re-called the multiplex PCR reads with MiXCR. The table has 600,000 or so distinct CDR3 sequences, about 15% seen once. The sample taken for sequencing was blood. Receptor source: a woman between 50 and 59 years old with Graves' ophthalmopathy.

At least ten counts were recorded for this clonotype. The chain combines TRBV7-3 with TRBJ2-6; no definite D call. Germline CDR1 reads SGHTA; CDR2 reads FQGTGA. Trimming took 5 bases from V and 13 from J, leaving 15 bases between them. The CDR3 totals 13 residues. The chain's CDR3 is CASSPSIGMVLTF. CDR3 coding DNA: TGTGCCAGCAGCCCCTCGATTGGGATGGTCCTGACTTTC. The variable domain in full, with the rest retrieved from reference TRBV7-3 and TRBJ2-6, is GAGVSQTPSNKVTEKGKYVELRCDPISGHTALYWYRQSLGQGPEFLIYFQGTGAADDSGLPNDRFFAVRPEGSVSTLKIQRTERGDSAVYLCASSPSIGMVLTFGAGSRLTVL.

The chain links TRBV28 to TRBJ2-6; D is tentatively TRBD1 or TRBD2 (5 bases each). CDR1 and CDR2 (germline): MDHEN, SYDVKM. Trimming cost V 6 bases and J 3 bases, with 27 bases left between them. The CDR3 has 20 residues. The CDR3: CASSTDPPGPFPFGANVLTF. In nucleotides, the CDR3 is TGTGCCAGCAGCACCGACCCTCCGGGACCGTTTCCCTTTGGGGCCAACGTCCTGACTTTC.

The gene calls are TRBV4-1 and TRBJ1-1; 8 bases agree with TRBD1. V trimming: 3 bases; J trimming: 1 base; junction bases outside the gene matches: 7. CDR3 length: 16 amino acids. The germline V gene encodes CDR1 MGHRA and CDR2 YSYEKL. CDR3 DNA sequence: TGCGCCAGCAGCCAGGTTCCCGGGACAGGGAACACTGAAGCTTTCTTT. Its protein is CASSQVPGTGNTEAFF.

This clonotype occurred many times. CDR3 in amino acids: CASSKGALAGGLYEQYF. The DNA of the CDR3 is TGTGCCAGCAGCAAAGGGGCGCTAGCGGGGGGCCTATACGAGCAGTACTTC. J is TRBJ2-7 and V is TRBV7-9; TRBD2 agrees at 11 bases. CDR3 length: 17 amino acids. After removal of 5 bases from V and 4 bases from J, the junction contained 13 bases not matched to a gene. Germline CDR1 SEHNR, CDR2 FQNEAQ (reference sequence).

This clonotype was found many times. The J gene is TRBJ1-6, the V gene TRBV12-3 or TRBV12-4, with no clear D. The CDR3 extends over 12 amino acids. With 8 bases removed from V and 7 bases from J, the gap between germline ends came to 9 bases. The CDR3 spells CASARRNSPLHF. The CDR3 nucleotides read TGTGCCAGCGCCAGGAGAAATTCACCCCTCCACTTT.

V gene TRBV6-1 combines with J gene TRBJ2-1; perhaps TRBD2 as D (5 bases). CDR1 and CDR2 (germline): MNHNS, SASEGT. V lost 6 bases and J 7 bases, leaving 19 bases between the germline ends. CDR3 length equals 15 residues. The chain's CDR3 is CASRKLEGLRNEQFF. In DNA form, the CDR3 reads TGTGCCAGCAGGAAACTAGAAGGGTTACGGAATGAGCAGTTCTTC.

This clonotype was counted many times. The chain has TRBV27 and TRBJ1-6, with no clear D. Per the germline V gene, CDR1 is MNHEY and CDR2 is SMNVEV (reference sequence). The CDR3 is made up of 15 amino acids. V was shortened by 7 bases and J by 3 bases, with 13 bases between the two germline ends. CDR3 sequence reads: CASTSAENYNSPLHF. The CDR3 DNA sequence: TGTGCCAGCACCTCCGCAGAGAACTATAATTCACCCCTCCACTTT.

The J gene is TRBJ1-5, the V gene TRBV2; 7 bases agree with TRBD1. The junction had 6 bases not matched to a gene; V was cut back by 4 bases and J by 6 bases. CDR1 SNHLY and CDR2 FYNNEI come from the germline V gene. The CDR3 consists of 14 residues. CDR3 in amino acids: CASSAGAGGQPQHF. The DNA of the CDR3 is TGTGCCAGCAGTGCGGGAGCAGGGGGTCAGCCCCAGCATTTT.

This clonotype has a count of ten or more. V gene TRBV28 combines with J gene TRBJ1-1; D is uncertain. Per the germline V gene, CDR1 is MDHEN and CDR2 is SYDVKM. Trimming pared 7 bases from V and 3 bases from J, leaving 12 bases between. The CDR3 has 13 residues. The CDR3: CASTPGTYTEAFF. The CDR3 nucleotides read TGTGCCAGCACCCCAGGAACCTACACTGAAGCTTTCTTT.

This clonotype was recorded at least ten times. This rearrangement joins TRBV11-1 to TRBJ2-3; TRBD1 matches 8 bases. CDR3 length equals 15 residues. The V and J ends lost 2 bases and 3 bases, in that order; junction bases with no gene match: 4. CDR1 and CDR2 from the germline V gene are SGHAT and FQDESV (reference sequence). This CDR3 is CASSLLRTGTDTQYF. In DNA form, the CDR3 reads TGTGCCAGCAGCTTATTAAGGACAGGGACAGATACGCAGTATTTT. The full variable domain, completed using reference TRBV11-1 and TRBJ2-3, is EAEVAQSPRYKITEKSQAVAFWCDPISGHATLYWYRQILGQGPELLVQFQDESVVDDSQLPKDRFSAERLKGVDSTLKIQPAELGDSAMYLCASSLLRTGTDTQYFGPGTRLTVL.

In this sample, this clonotype turned up many times. The genes are TRBV12-3 or TRBV12-4 and TRBJ2-4; D ambiguous. The V end lost 6 bases, the J end lost 0 bases, and 15 bases lay between the germline ends. CDR3 length: 16 residues. The CDR3 is CASSLGLQLAKNIQYF. The CDR3 DNA follows: TGTGCCAGCAGCCTGGGTCTACAACTAGCCAAAAACATTCAGTACTTC.

V gene TRBV4-3 combines with J gene TRBJ2-7, with TRBD1 identical over 10 bases. CDR3 length: 14 amino acids. CDR1 is LGHNA, CDR2 YSLEER, per germline. V trimming: 1 base; J trimming: 5 bases; junction bases outside the gene matches: 2. This chain's CDR3 is CASSQGGTGDEQYF. The CDR3 DNA reads TGCGCCAGCAGCCAAGGTGGGACAGGGGACGAGCAGTACTTC.

The chain employs TRBV15 and TRBJ2-1; TRBD2 matches at 7 bases. The germline CDR1 and CDR2 sequences are LNHNV and YYDKDF (reference sequence). V was pared by 1 base and J by 8 bases, with 8 bases of the junction left unmatched. The CDR3 consists of 15 residues. CDR3 nucleotide sequence: TGTGCCACCAGCAGAGTCACAGGACGGGGGGATGAGCAGTTCTTC. Protein product: CATSRVTGRGDEQFF.

V is TRBV6-4 and J is TRBJ2-1, with TRBD2 matching over 13 bases. The germline CDR1 and CDR2 sequences are MRHNA and SNTAGT. V shed 4 bases, J shed 4 bases, and the junction held 4 bases outside the gene matches. The CDR3 is 16 residues long. The CDR3 is CASSVTSGRDYNEQFF. CDR3 sequence (DNA): TGTGCCAGCAGTGTTACTAGCGGGAGGGATTACAATGAGCAGTTCTTC.

CDR3 in amino acids: CASSIWGLAQDTQYF. In DNA form, the CDR3 reads TGTGCCAGTAGTATCTGGGGACTAGCCCAAGATACGCAGTATTTT. This chain links TRBV19 with TRBJ2-3, with 9 positions matching TRBD2. The germline V gene encodes CDR1 LNHDA and CDR2 SQIVND (reference sequence). There are 15 residues in the CDR3. V dropped 3 bases and J dropped 5; count of bases not matched to a gene: 6.

In this sample, this clonotype turned up once. The rearrangement joins TRBV28 to TRBJ2-1, with 10 bases matching TRBD2. CDR1 and CDR2 (germline): MDHEN, SYDVKM. CDR3 length: 14 amino acids. Trimming cost V 5 bases and J 7 bases; bases outside gene matches: 5. The DNA of the CDR3 is TGTGCCAGCAGTCTCCTTAGCGGGAGGAATGAGCAGTTCTTC. It translates to CASSLLSGRNEQFF.

This clonotype was recorded at least ten times. CDR3 region: CASSVTSGSHEQFF. CDR3 coding DNA: TGTGCCAGCAGCGTGACTAGCGGGAGTCATGAGCAGTTCTTC. The chain carries TRBV9 and TRBJ2-1; TRBD2 matches at 12 bases. The CDR3 runs 14 residues. V shed 2 bases and J 8 bases; nucleotides not matched to a gene: 2. Germline values: CDR1 SGDLS, CDR2 YYNGEE.

This clonotype was seen repeatedly, ten times or more. The chain combines TRBV5-1 with TRBJ2-2; 8 bases are a match to TRBD1. This CDR3 region has 15 residues. The V gene end was trimmed by 5 bases and the J gene end by 0 bases; junction bases not matched to a gene: 3. CDR1 is SGHRS, CDR2 YFSETQ, per germline. CDR3 bases: TGCGCCAGCAGGGACAGGGCTCCGAACACCGGGGAGCTGTTTTTT. Protein product: CASRDRAPNTGELFF.

This clonotype was recorded many times. V and J are TRBV7-9 and TRBJ2-7; TRBD2 aligns across 12 bases. The germline V gene encodes CDR1 SEHNR and CDR2 FQNEAQ (reference sequence). V lost 3 bases to trimming and J lost 3 bases; unmatched junction nucleotides: 3. The CDR3 has 15 residues. The CDR3 spells CASSFSSGRVYEQYF. CDR3 DNA sequence: TGTGCCAGCAGCTTCTCTAGCGGGAGGGTCTACGAGCAGTACTTC. Supplemented by reference TRBV7-9 and TRBJ2-7, the full variable domain reads DTGVSQNPRHKITKRGQNVTFRCDPISEHNRLYWYRQTLGQGPEFLTYFQNEAQLEKSRLLSDRFSAERPKGSFSTLEIQRTEQGDSAMYLCASSFSSGRVYEQYFGPGTRLTVT.

The chain employs TRBV5-4 and TRBJ2-3, with 8 bases fitting TRBD2. V shed 3 bases, J shed 2 bases, and the junction held 8 bases outside the gene matches. CDR1 and CDR2 from the germline V gene are SGHNT and YYREEE (reference sequence). The CDR3 runs 16 residues. The CDR3 sequence is CASSSGRTSFTDTQYF. The CDR3 DNA follows: TGTGCCAGCAGCTCGGGGCGGACTAGCTTCACAGATACGCAGTATTTT.

This clonotype came up many times. CDR3 protein: CASSTGQGASGELFF. In DNA, the CDR3 is TGTGCCAGCAGTACGGGACAGGGGGCAAGCGGGGAGCTGTTTTTT. The J gene is TRBJ2-2, the V gene TRBV27; 12 bases line up with TRBD1. The CDR3 is 15 residues long. Germline CDR1 reads MNHEY; CDR2 reads SMNVEV (reference sequence). J lost 7 bases, V lost 5 bases, and 5 bases had no gene match.

V is TRBV19 and J is TRBJ1-1, with 7 nucleotides matching TRBD1. CDR1 is LNHDA and CDR2 is SQIVND in the germline V gene (reference sequence). The CDR3 contains 13 residues. The V segment lost 7 bases and the J segment 8 bases; nucleotides outside the gene matches: 10. As DNA, the CDR3 is TGTGCCAGTACCTCGGCAGGGGGGGGGGAAGCTTTCTTT. This sequence encodes CASTSAGGGEAFF.

This clonotype has more than one count but fewer than ten. The V and J genes are TRBV20-1 and TRBJ1-1; 7 bases align to TRBD1. This CDR3 has 14 residues. V trimming: 3 bases; J trimming: 8 bases; junction bases outside the gene matches: 12. Germline V gene sequence: CDR1 DFQATT, CDR2 SNEGSKA (reference sequence). The CDR3 nucleotides read TGCAGTGCTAGCCTATCGACAGGGACCGTCGAAGCTTTCTTT. It specifies CSASLSTGTVEAFF.

The chain joins TRBV18 to TRBJ1-5; TRBD1 is a possible D gene (5 bases). In germline, CDR1 is KGHSH, CDR2 LQKENI. V was clipped by 3 bases and J by 6 bases, with 15 bases between them. The CDR3 covers 15 residues. Here the CDR3 reads CASSPTISGPQPQHF. CDR3 DNA: TGTGCCAGCTCACCCACAATTTCGGGGCCTCAGCCCCAGCATTTT.

Ten or more counts support this clonotype. The rearrangement joins TRBV20-1 to TRBJ2-5, with D possibly TRBD2 on 6 matching bases. CDR1 is DFQATT and CDR2 is SNEGSKA in the germline V gene (reference sequence). V lost 5 bases and J lost 5, with 18 bases in between. The CDR3 is 14 amino acids. Here the CDR3 DNA reads TGCAGTGCTGTCGCGGGAAGTTGGGGTGAGACCCAGTACTTC. Its translation is CSAVAGSWGETQYF.